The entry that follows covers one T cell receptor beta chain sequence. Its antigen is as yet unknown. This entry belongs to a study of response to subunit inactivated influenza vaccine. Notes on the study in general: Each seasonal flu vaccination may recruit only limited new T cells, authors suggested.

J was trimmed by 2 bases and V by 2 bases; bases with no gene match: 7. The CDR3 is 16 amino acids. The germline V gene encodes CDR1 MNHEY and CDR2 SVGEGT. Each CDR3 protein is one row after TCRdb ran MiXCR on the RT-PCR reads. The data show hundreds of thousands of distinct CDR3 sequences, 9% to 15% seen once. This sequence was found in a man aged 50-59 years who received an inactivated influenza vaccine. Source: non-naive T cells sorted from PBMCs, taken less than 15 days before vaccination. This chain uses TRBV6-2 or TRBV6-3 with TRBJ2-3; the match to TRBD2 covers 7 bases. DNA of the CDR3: TGTGCCAGCAGTTACGTGGTCGGGAGGACCACAGATACGCAGTATTTT. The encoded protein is CASSYVVGRTTDTQYF.